Listed here is a single T cell receptor (beta chain). These data belong to a study of control samples from healthy donors and cancer patients. V was pared by 0 bases and J by 2 bases, with 12 bases between. The germline CDR1 and CDR2 sequences are SGHNT and YYREEE (reference sequence). The CDR3 has 15 residues. TCRdb's copy holds only in-frame clones and misses some; the assay was immunoSEQ multiplex PCR. Found here are 50,000 to 55,000 clones, 90% to 95% of them singletons; the top ten hold 2% to 2.5%. V gene TRBV5-4 combines with J gene TRBJ2-7, with no clear D. The receptor was derived from a man aged 25-40 years in good health. The material sequenced was blood. CDR3 protein: CASSLEAGVTYEQYF. The DNA for the CDR3 is TGTGCCAGCAGCTTGGAGGCTGGAGTCACCTACGAGCAGTACTTC.